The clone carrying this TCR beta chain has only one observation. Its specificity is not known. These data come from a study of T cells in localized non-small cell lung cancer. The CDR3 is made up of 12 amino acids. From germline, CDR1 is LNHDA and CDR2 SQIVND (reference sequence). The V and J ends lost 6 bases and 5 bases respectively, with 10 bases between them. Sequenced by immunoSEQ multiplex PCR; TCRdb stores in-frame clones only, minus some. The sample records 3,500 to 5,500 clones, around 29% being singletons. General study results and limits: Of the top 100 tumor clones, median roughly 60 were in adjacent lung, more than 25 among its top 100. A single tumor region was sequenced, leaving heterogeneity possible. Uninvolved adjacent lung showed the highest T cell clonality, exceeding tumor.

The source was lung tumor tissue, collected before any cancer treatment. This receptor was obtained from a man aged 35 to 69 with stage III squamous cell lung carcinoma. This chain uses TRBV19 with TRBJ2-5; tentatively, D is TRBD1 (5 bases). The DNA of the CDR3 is TGTGCCAGTAGCCAGGGAAGGGAGACCCAGTACTTC. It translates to CASSQGRETQYF.